This TCR beta chain was observed in a study of shared clonotypes between healthy human individuals (dated by TCRdb to about 2020). Looking at the study overall: The cohort included three men and a couple of women between 18 and 49 years of age. To estimate repertoire size and how much clonotypes are shared between individuals, the study performed deep sequencing of blood TCR repertoires from 4 to 6 healthy adults. To increase sequencing depth and limit assay-specific biases, TCR repertoire library preparation and sequencing were carried out by different laboratories using diverse techniques. Each donor's leukapheresis produced roughly between roughly 0.85 and 9.5 billion PBMCs. Per donor, three plates each were used for CD4 naive and CD4 memory, two for CD8 naive, and one for CD8 memory. On the study overall, not on this receptor specifically: About 5% of naive CD4, roughly 3.5% of naive CD8, about 2.1% of memory CD4, and more than 0.35% of memory CD8 clonotypes were shared across a few donors. Even with the large sequencing depth, rarefaction of the sorted-subset datasets indicated that sequencing was incomplete. Pairwise subsampling led to the expectation that sequencing depth would affect the degree of clonotype sharing among donors. Naive subsets generally had larger estimated clonotype richness than memory subsets. Higher generation probabilities were observed for clonotypes shared by all four sorted-subset donors than for non-shared clonotypes. The small number of donors limited the genetic and exposure-history diversity represented. Only blood was sampled, and tissue TCR repertoires likely differ from those in blood.

In the germline V gene (reference sequence), CDR1 corresponds to MNHEY and CDR2 to SMNVEV. The CDR3 measures 13 amino acids from cysteine to phenylalanine. The retained sequence is limited to the CDR3, 39 bases, with the frame set at the first base. V drops 6 bases and J drops 0 bases, leaving 9 bases in between. This clone has only a few counts. Its specific antigen is unknown. No much larger clone exists at a distance of one base, and base qualities are not known. Using the deep immunoSEQ assay, multiplex PCR amplified TCR CDR3 regions from genomic DNA. For each cell subset, the extracted genomic DNA was distributed evenly across all wells of several immunoSEQ 96-well plates, and each plate served as one replicate. Each replicate PCR for sorted subsets received about 220 ng genomic DNA, equal to about 30,000 T cell genomes. The purified libraries were quantified using a Qubit 3.0 fluorometer, sized with a Bioanalyzer 2100, and then quantified again using the KAPA Library Quantification kit. Each immunoSEQ 96-well plate was sequenced on its own single-read 150-cycle Illumina NextSeq 550 flow cell. The original pipeline was this. Because the immunoSEQ output held only junctional sequences and lacked quality scores, the filtering could not match the filtering applied to full-length reads. To assign V/J genes and CDR3, sequences were annotated against IMGT germline references using PyIR, a Python wrapper for IgBLAST v1.9. Reads were filtered out if the reads had weak V/J assignments (E-value above 1e-6), no CDR3, stop codons, out-of-frame junctions, or ambiguous translated residues. A V3J clonotype was defined by an identical inferred V gene, J gene, and CDR3 amino acid sequence. To compute the percentage overlap between repertoires, the number of shared unique clonotypes was divided by the size of the smaller repertoire. Three approaches were used to assess repertoire richness: RTK rarefaction, the Chao1 estimator, and Recon v2.1 estimates of unobserved clonotypes. For all TCRbeta clonotypes obtained by the gDNA method from a handful of donors, generation probabilities were computed with OLGA. This immuneACCESS table, as held by TCRdb, lists in-frame sequences with V and J called but not all clones. Of the missing ones, under half trace to an unresolved V gene in checked studies; the others have no known cause. V and J calls and clone size are copied from that table; D and trimming were computed from the DNA. This sample holds around 2,100,000 clones; approximately 94% were observed only once. Jointly, the top ten make up approximately 1.2% of the sample.

CD8 naive samples were CD45RO-negative cells positively selected for CCR7, giving a CD45RA+CCR7+ population that excluded TemRA cells. The donors were healthy, HIV-negative adults with no recently reported acute infections or vaccinations. All donors were Caucasian adults living in Nashville, Tennessee, USA. After blood collection by leukapheresis, PBMCs were isolated using Ficoll-Histopaque density gradient centrifugation and then cryopreserved in the vapor phase of liquid nitrogen. Analytical flow cytometry was used to check the purity and quantity of each magnetically sorted T cell population. Genomic DNA was isolated from each sorted fraction and quantified by UV absorbance on a Nanodrop 2000c.

The source is a man aged 18 to 29 in good health. What was sequenced was naive CD8+ T cells sorted from blood. This specimen's cell subset or site label, per the study, means: CD45RA+CCR7+. The chain joins TRBV27 to TRBJ2-7; the D gene assignment is ambiguous. The DNA is TGTGCCAGCAGACTGGACGGCTCCTACGAGCAGTACTTC. Its protein product is CASRLDGSYEQYF.